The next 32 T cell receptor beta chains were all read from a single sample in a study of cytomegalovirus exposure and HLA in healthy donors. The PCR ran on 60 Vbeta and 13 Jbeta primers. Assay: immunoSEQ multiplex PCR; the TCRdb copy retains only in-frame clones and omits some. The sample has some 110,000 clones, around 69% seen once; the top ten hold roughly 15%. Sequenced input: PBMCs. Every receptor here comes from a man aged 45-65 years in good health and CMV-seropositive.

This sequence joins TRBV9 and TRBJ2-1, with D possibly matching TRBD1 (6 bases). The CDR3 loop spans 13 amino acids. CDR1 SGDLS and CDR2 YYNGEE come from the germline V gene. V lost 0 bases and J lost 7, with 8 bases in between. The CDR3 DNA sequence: TGTGCCAGCAGCGTAGACAGGGTTAATGAGCAGTTCTTC. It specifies CASSVDRVNEQFF.

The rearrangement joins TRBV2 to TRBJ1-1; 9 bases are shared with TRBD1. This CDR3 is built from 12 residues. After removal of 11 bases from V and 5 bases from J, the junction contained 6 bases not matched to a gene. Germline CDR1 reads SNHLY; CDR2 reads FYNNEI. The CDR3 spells CAGNRGPTEAFF. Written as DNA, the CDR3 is TGTGCCGGAAACAGGGGGCCAACTGAAGCTTTCTTT.

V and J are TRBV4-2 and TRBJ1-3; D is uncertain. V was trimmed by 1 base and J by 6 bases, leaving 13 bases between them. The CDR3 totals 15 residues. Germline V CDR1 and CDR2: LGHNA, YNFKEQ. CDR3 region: CASSQVASAENTIYF. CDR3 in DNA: TGTGCCAGCAGCCAAGTCGCCAGCGCGGAAAACACCATATATTTT.

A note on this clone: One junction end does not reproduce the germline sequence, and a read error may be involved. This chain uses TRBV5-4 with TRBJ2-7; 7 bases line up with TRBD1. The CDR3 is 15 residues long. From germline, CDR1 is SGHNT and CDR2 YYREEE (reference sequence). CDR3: CARSGGTDNIYEQYF. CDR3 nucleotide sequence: TGTGCCCGCAGCGGTGGGACAGACAATATCTACGAGCAGTACTTC.

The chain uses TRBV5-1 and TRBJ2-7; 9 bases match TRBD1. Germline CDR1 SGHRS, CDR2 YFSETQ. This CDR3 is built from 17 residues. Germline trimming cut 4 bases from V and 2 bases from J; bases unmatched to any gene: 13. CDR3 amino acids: CASSHGTGSANAYEQYF. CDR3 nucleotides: TGCGCCAGCAGCCATGGGACAGGGTCTGCTAATGCCTACGAGCAGTACTTC. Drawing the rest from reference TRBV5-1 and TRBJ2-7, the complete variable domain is KAGVTQTPRYLIKTRGQQVTLSCSPISGHRSVSWYQQTPGQGLQFLFEYFSETQRNKGNFPGRFSGRQFSNSRSEMNVSTLELGDSALYLCASSHGTGSANAYEQYFGPGTRLTVT.

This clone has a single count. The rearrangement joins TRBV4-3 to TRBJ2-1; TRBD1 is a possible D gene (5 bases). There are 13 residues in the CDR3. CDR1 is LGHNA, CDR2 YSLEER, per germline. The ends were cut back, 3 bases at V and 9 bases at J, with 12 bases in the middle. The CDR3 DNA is TGCGCCAGCAGCCAGGGAAGGGGCGGTGAGCAGTTCTTC. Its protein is CASSQGRGGEQFF.

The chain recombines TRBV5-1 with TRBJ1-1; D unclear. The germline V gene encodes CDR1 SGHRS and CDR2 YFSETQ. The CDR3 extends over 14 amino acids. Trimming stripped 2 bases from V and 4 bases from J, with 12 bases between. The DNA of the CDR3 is TGCGCCAGCAGCTTTAGAGGTGGGAGCACTGAAGCTTTCTTT. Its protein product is CASSFRGGSTEAFF.

The chain's CDR3 is CASSLKSGASYGYTF. CDR3 nucleotides: TGTGCCAGCAGCTTAAAATCAGGGGCTAGCTATGGCTACACCTTC. This rearrangement joins TRBV5-4 to TRBJ1-2, with D perhaps TRBD1 (6 bases). Germline CDR1 is SGHNT and CDR2 is YYREEE (reference sequence). This CDR3 contains 15 residues. Trimming removed 2 bases from V and 4 bases from J, with 15 bases in between.

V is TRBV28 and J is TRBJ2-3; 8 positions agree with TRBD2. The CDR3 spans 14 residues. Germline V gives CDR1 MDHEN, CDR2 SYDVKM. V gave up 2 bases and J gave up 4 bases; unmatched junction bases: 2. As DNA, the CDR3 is TGTGCCAGCAGTTTAGGACTAGCCTCAGATACGCAGTATTTT. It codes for CASSLGLASDTQYF. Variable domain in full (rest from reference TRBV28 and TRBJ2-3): DVKVTQSSRYLVKRTGEKVFLECVQDMDHENMFWYRQDPGLGLRLIYFSYDVKMKEKGDIPEGYSVSREKKERFSLILESASTNQTSMYLCASSLGLASDTQYFGPGTRLTVL.

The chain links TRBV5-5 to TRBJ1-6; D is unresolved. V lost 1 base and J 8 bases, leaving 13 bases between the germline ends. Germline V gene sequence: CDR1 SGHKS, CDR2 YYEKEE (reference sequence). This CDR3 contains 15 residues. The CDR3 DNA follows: TGTGCCAGCAGCTTGAGGAGGGCCGAGGATTCACCCCTCCACTTT. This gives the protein CASSLRRAEDSPLHF.

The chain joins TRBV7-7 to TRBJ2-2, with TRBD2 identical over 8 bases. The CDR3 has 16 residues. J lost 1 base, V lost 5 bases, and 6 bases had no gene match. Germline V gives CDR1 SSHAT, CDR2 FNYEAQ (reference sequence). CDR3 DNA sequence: TGTGCCAGCAGCGTTGGACTAGCTCAGAACACCGGGGAGCTGTTTTTT. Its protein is CASSVGLAQNTGELFF.

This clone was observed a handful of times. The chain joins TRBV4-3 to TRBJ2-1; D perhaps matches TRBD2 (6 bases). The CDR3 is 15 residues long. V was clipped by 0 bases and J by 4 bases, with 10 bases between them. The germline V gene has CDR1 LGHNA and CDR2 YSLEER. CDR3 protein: CASSQDNSGYNEQFF. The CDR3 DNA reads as TGCGCCAGCAGCCAAGATAACAGCGGGTACAATGAGCAGTTCTTC.

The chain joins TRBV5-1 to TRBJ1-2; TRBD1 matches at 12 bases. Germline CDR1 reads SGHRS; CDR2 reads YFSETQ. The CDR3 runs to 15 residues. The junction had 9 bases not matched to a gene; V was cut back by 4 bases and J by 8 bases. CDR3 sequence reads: CASSPGTGGAEGYTF. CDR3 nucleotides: TGCGCCAGCAGCCCCGGGACAGGGGGCGCAGAAGGCTACACCTTC.

CDR3 nucleotide sequence: TGTGCCAGCAGCTTGGACCACACCAGCAATCAGCCCCAGCATTTT. Its translation is CASSLDHTSNQPQHF. V usage is TRBV5-8 and J usage is TRBJ1-5; no clear D gene. Trimming stripped 0 bases from V and 1 base from J, with 8 bases between. The CDR3 runs 15 residues. CDR1 is SGHTS and CDR2 is YDEGEE in the germline V gene. Together with reference TRBV5-8 and TRBJ1-5, the CDR3 gives the full variable domain: EAGVTQSPTHLIKTRGQQATLRCSPISGHTSVYWYQQALGLGLQFLLWYDEGEERNRGNFPPRFSGRQFPNYSSELNVNALELEDSALYLCASSLDHTSNQPQHFGDGTRLSIL.

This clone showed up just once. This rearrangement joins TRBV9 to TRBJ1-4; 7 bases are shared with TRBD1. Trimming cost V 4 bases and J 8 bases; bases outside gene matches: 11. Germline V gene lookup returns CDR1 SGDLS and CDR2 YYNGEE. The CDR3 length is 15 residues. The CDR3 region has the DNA TGTGCCAGCAGCTTATCAGACAGGGCGATAGAAAAACTGTTTTTT. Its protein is CASSLSDRAIEKLFF.

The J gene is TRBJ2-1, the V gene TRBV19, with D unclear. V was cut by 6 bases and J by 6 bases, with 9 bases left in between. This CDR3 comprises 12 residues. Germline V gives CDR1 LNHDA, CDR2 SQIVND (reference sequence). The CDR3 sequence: CASSPFGNEQFF. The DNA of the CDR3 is TGTGCCAGTAGCCCGTTCGGCAATGAGCAGTTCTTC.

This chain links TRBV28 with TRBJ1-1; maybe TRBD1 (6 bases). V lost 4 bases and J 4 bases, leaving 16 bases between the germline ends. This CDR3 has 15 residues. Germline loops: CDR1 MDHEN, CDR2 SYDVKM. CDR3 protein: CASSSSGRGATEAFF. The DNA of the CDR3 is TGTGCCAGCAGTTCCTCAGGGAGGGGGGCCACTGAAGCTTTCTTT.

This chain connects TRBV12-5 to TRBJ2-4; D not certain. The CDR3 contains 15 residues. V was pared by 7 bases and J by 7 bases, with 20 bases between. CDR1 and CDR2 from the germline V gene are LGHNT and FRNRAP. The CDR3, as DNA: TGTGCTAGTGCCGTGAGTCCCCAGCCGGAGAACATTCAGTACTTC. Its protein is CASAVSPQPENIQYF.

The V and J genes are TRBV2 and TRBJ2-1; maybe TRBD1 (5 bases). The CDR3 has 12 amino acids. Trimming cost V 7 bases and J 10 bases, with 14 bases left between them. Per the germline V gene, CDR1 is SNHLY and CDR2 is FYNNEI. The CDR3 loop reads CASTPEAGEQFF. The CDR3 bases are TGTGCCAGCACCCCCGAGGCAGGGGAGCAGTTCTTC.

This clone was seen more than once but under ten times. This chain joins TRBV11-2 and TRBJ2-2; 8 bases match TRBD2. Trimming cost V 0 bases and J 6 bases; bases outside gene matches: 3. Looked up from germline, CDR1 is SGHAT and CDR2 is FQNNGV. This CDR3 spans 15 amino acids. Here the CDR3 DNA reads TGTGCCAGCAGCTTAGATCCGGGGGGGCCCGGGGAGCTGTTTTTT. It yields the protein CASSLDPGGPGELFF.

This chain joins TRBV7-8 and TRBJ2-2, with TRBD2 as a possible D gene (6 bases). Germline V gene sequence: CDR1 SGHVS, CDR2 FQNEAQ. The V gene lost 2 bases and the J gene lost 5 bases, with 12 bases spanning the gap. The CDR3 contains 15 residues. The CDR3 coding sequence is TGTGCCAGCAGCTTAAGGCTAGCGATGACCGGGGAGCTGTTTTTT. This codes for CASSLRLAMTGELFF.

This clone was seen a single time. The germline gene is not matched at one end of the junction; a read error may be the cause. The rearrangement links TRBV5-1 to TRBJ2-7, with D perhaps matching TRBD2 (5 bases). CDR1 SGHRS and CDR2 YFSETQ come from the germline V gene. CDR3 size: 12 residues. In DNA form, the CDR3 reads TGCGCCAGCAGCTTGGAAGGGAGCATCCCTTCTTTC. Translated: CASSLEGSIPSF.

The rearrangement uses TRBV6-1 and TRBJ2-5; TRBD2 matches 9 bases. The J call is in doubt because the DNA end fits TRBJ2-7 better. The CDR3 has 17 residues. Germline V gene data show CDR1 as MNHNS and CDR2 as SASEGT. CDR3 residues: CASSEDVGAGGPYEQYF. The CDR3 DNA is TGTGCCAGCAGTGAAGATGTAGGAGCGGGGGGCCCCTACGAGCAGTACTTC.

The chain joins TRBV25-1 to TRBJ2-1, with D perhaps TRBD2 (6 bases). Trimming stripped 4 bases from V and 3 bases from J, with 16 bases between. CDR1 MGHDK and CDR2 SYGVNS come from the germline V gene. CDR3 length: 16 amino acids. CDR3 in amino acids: CASSVPSSDLYNEQFF. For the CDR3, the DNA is TGTGCCAGCAGTGTTCCTTCTAGCGACCTCTACAATGAGCAGTTCTTC. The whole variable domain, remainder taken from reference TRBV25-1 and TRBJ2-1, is EADIYQTPRYLVIGTGKKITLECSQTMGHDKMYWYQQDPGMELHLIHYSYGVNSTEKGDLSSESTVSRIRTEHFPLTLESARPSHTSQYLCASSVPSSDLYNEQFFGPGTRLTVL.

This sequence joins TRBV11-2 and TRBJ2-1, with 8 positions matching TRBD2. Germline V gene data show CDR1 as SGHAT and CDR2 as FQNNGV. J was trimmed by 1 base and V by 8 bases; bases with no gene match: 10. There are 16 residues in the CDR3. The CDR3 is CASSLSSGQSYNEQFF. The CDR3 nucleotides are TGTGCCAGCTCCCTATCTAGCGGGCAATCCTACAATGAGCAGTTCTTC.

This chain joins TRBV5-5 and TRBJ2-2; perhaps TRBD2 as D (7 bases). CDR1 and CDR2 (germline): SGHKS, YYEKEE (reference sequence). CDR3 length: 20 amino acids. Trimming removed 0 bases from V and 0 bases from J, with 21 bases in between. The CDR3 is CASSLVGGRAGAANTGELFF. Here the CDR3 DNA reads TGTGCCAGCAGCTTGGTGGGGGGCCGGGCGGGGGCTGCGAACACCGGGGAGCTGTTTTTT.

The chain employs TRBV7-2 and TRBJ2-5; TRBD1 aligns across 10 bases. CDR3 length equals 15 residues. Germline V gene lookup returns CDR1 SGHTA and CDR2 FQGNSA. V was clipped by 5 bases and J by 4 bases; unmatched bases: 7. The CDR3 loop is CASSVPGQGRETQYF. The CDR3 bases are TGTGCCAGCAGCGTCCCGGGACAGGGGCGAGAGACCCAGTACTTC.

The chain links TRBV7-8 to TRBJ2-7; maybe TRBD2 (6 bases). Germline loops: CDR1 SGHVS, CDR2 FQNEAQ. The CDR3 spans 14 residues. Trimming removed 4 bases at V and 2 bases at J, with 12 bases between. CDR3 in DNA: TGTGCCAGCAGCTCAGGGACTGGGACCTACGAGCAGTACTTC. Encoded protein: CASSSGTGTYEQYF.

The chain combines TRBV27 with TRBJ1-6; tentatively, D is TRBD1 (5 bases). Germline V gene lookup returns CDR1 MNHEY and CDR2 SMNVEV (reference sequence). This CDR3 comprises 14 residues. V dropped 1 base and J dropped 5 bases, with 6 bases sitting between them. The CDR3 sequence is CASSLWGDNSPLHF. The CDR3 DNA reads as TGTGCCAGCAGTTTATGGGGGGATAATTCACCCCTCCACTTT.

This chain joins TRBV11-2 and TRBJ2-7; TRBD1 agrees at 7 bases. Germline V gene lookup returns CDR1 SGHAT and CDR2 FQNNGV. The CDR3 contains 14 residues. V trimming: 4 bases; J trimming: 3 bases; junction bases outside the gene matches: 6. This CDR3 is CASSSKGQLYEQYF. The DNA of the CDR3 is TGTGCCAGCAGCTCCAAGGGACAGCTCTACGAGCAGTACTTC.

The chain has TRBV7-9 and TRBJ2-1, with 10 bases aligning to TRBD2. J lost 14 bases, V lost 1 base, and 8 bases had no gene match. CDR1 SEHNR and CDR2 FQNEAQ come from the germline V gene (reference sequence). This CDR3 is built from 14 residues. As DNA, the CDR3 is TGTGCCAGCAGCTTAGAAGGCAGCGGGAGGGCCGAGTTCTTC. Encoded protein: CASSLEGSGRAEFF.

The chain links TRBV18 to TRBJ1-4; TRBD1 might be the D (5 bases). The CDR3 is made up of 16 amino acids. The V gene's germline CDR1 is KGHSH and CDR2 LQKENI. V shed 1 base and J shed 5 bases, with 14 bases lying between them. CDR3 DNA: TGTGCCAGCTCACCACGTATAGGAGACAGCAATGAAAAACTGTTTTTT. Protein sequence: CASSPRIGDSNEKLFF.